A selection of T cell receptor beta chains follows, all from one sample in a study of OX40 agonist ivuxolimab in advanced cancers. Generated by immunoSEQ multiplex PCR, the TCRdb table keeps only in-frame clones and is missing some. Here the sample spans about 100,000 clones, approximately 90% being singletons. Specimen: CD4+ or CD8+ T cells sorted from blood, collected in a trial of the OX40 agonist ivuxolimab. The receptors were gathered from an adult with an advanced solid tumor such as melanoma, head and neck, liver or kidney cancer. CDR3s include the opening cysteine and the closing phenylalanine or tryptophan. The order of the fields is clone size, V gene, J gene, D gene, CDR3 protein, CDR3 DNA. A D gene is named only where the DNA matches it firmly. Not all rows give a size; the values are once, few, many and, for expanded clones, a class.

-,TRBV27,TRBJ2-3,TRBD2,CATQASGGAADTQYF,TGTGCCACCCAAGCTAGCGGGGGGGCCGCAGATACGCAGTATTTT
-,TRBV5-1,TRBJ2-7,-,CASSPSGLRSYEQYF,TGCGCCAGCAGCCCTTCGGGACTCCGCTCCTACGAGCAGTACTTC
-,TRBV9,TRBJ2-2,-,CASSAPTGTITGELFF,TGTGCCAGCAGCGCCCCCACCGGGACCATCACCGGGGAGCTGTTTTTT
-,TRBV5-1,TRBJ1-3,-,CASSLSWSGISGNTIYF,TGCGCCAGCAGCTTGTCGTGGTCGGGGATCTCTGGAAACACCATATATTTT
-,TRBV5-6,TRBJ2-1,-,CASSLVDYNEQFF,TGTGCCAGCAGCTTGGTTGACTACAATGAGCAGTTCTTC
-,TRBV5-1,TRBJ2-3,-,CASSLAASVDTQYF,TGCGCCAGCAGCTTGGCGGCTAGCGTAGATACGCAGTATTTT
-,TRBV19,TRBJ2-7,-,CASSIQGAPSYEQYF,TGTGCCAGTAGTATCCAAGGGGCTCCTTCCTACGAGCAGTACTTC
-,TRBV28,TRBJ2-1,-,CASGSGGSGFYNEQFF,TGTGCCAGCGGATCCGGAGGATCTGGATTCTACAATGAGCAGTTCTTC
once,TRBV28,TRBJ2-2,TRBD2,CASSLPSGLAGAIGELFF,TGTGCCAGCAGTTTACCTTCGGGACTAGCGGGAGCTATCGGGGAGCTGTTTTTT
-,TRBV19,TRBJ1-4,-,CASTPTATNEKLFF,TGTGCCTCCACACCGACCGCAACTAATGAAAAACTGTTTTTT
-,TRBV19,TRBJ2-2,-,CASSIPAGLNTGELFF,TGTGCCAGTAGTATACCGGCAGGGCTGAACACCGGGGAGCTGTTTTTT
-,TRBV19,TRBJ1-3,TRBD1,CASRSTQGSGNTIYF,TGTGCCAGCCGCTCTACACAGGGGAGTGGAAACACCATATATTTT
once,TRBV19,TRBJ2-5,TRBD2,CASSTRSGGPKETQYF,TGTGCCAGTAGTACTCGGAGCGGGGGGCCTAAAGAGACCCAGTACTTC
once,TRBV6-5,TRBJ2-6,-,CASSYSKANVLTF,TGTGCCAGCAGTTACTCGAAAGCCAACGTCCTGACTTTC
-,TRBV19,TRBJ2-1,-,CASSMGSNEQFF,TGTGCCAGTAGTATGGGGAGCAATGAGCAGTTCTTC
-,TRBV5-4,TRBJ2-2,-,CASSPEANTGELFF,TGTGCCAGCAGCCCCGAGGCGAACACCGGGGAGCTGTTTTTT
-,TRBV27,TRBJ2-7,TRBD2,CASSSELAGASAYEQYF,TGTGCCAGCAGTTCCGAACTAGCGGGAGCATCGGCCTACGAGCAGTACTTC
-,TRBV5-8,TRBJ2-5,-,CASSSGRIDRGETQYF,TGTGCCAGCAGCTCCGGACGAATTGACCGCGGAGAGACCCAGTACTTC
few,TRBV6-1,TRBJ1-5,-,CASSEGNNQPQHF,TGTGCCAGCAGTGAGGGAAACAATCAGCCCCAGCATTTT
once,TRBV18,TRBJ2-1,-,CASSPPPWDEQFF,TGTGCCAGCTCACCACCACCCTGGGATGAGCAGTTCTTC
few,TRBV6-6,TRBJ1-5,-,CASSYAQQGQPQHF,TGTGCCAGCAGTTACGCGCAACAGGGTCAGCCCCAGCATTTT
-,TRBV11-3,TRBJ2-2,TRBD1,CASRHGDRDTGELFF,TGTGCCAGCAGGCACGGAGACAGGGACACCGGGGAGCTGTTTTTT
few,TRBV30,TRBJ2-7,-,CAYYKRGEQYF,TGTGCCTATTACAAGAGGGGGGAGCAGTACTTC
-,TRBV6-6,TRBJ2-7,-,CASSRPTGSSYEQYF,TGTGCCAGCAGCCGACCGACGGGGAGCTCCTACGAGCAGTACTTC
-,TRBV5-4,TRBJ2-1,-,CASSSPRGTYNEQFF,TGTGCCAGCAGCTCCCCCAGGGGAACCTACAATGAGCAGTTCTTC
-,TRBV9,TRBJ1-1,-,CASSVVSLVAGREDTEAFF,TGTGCCAGCAGCGTAGTATCCTTGGTTGCGGGGAGGGAGGACACTGAAGCTTTCTTT
-,TRBV5-1,TRBJ1-1,TRBD1,CASSPRTGDSNTEAFF,TGCGCCAGCAGCCCAAGGACAGGAGATTCGAACACTGAAGCTTTCTTT
once,TRBV5-1,TRBJ2-7,TRBD2,CASSASSGGAYEQYF,TGCGCCAGCAGCGCGTCTAGCGGGGGAGCCTACGAGCAGTACTTC
-,TRBV6-1,TRBJ1-4,-,CASTGVLGEKLFF,TGTGCCAGCACTGGTGTTCTGGGTGAAAAACTGTTTTTT
-,TRBV27,TRBJ2-7,TRBD2,CASSPTSGRVPYEQYF,TGTGCCAGCAGTCCGACTAGCGGGAGGGTCCCCTACGAGCAGTACTTC
-,TRBV7-2,TRBJ2-7,-,CASSLIIWGKVYEQYF,TGTGCCAGCAGCCTTATCATTTGGGGTAAGGTCTACGAGCAGTACTTC
-,TRBV19,TRBJ1-5,-,CASTIGDVYQPQHF,TGTGCCAGCACGATAGGGGACGTATACCAGCCCCAGCATTTT
-,TRBV27,TRBJ1-1,-,CASSFRTDVMNTEAFF,TGTGCCAGCAGTTTTCGAACGGATGTCATGAACACTGAAGCTTTCTTT
few,TRBV2,TRBJ2-7,-,CASSVTEAYEQYF,TGTGCCAGCAGTGTTACAGAGGCCTACGAGCAGTACTTC
-,TRBV7-2,TRBJ2-7,-,CASSSGPLPYEQYF,TGTGCCAGCAGCTCCGGACCTCTCCCCTACGAGCAGTACTTC
once,TRBV7-8,TRBJ2-4,-,CASSPRAGNKNIQYF,TGTGCCAGCAGCCCTCGGGCGGGGAACAAAAACATTCAGTACTTC
-,TRBV5-1,TRBJ2-7,-,CASSVGIHYEQYF,TGCGCCAGCAGCGTCGGGATTCACTACGAGCAGTACTTC
-,TRBV5-1,TRBJ2-2,-,CASSLALNTGELFF,TGCGCCAGCAGCTTGGCTCTTAACACCGGGGAGCTGTTTTTT
-,TRBV2,TRBJ1-4,-,CASSVDRTNEKLFF,TGTGCCAGCAGTGTAGACAGAACTAATGAAAAACTGTTTTTT